This T cell receptor beta chain was identified in a study of cytomegalovirus exposure and HLA in healthy donors. On the study more broadly: Early release data held tens of millions of unique TCRs from HLA-typed donors.

Study outcomes and limitations: Some V segments could not be told apart, so they were left out, TRBV6-2 and TRBV6-3 among them. Fewer N-insertions than the roughly 670-donor mean were reportedly shown by an Asian-associated ancestry cluster in a later analysis. An analysis was carried out at a later point. It showed that HLA-associated TCR beta chains were more clonally expanded than equally common non-associated chains.

Primers included in the PCR were 60 Vbeta and 13 Jbeta primers. Method: immunoSEQ multiplex PCR; TCRdb's copy keeps in-frame clones and lacks some. The profile shows about 180,000 clones, less than 85% of them singletons. The CDR3 is made up of 14 amino acids. In germline, CDR1 is SGHRS, CDR2 YFSETQ. V lost 3 bases, J lost 3 bases, and 5 bases stayed unmatched. To note about this clone: The antigen is not known.

Sequenced sample: PBMCs. The chain carries TRBV5-1 and TRBJ2-5; 7 bases fit TRBD1. The receptor was isolated from a man aged 35 to 55 in good health and CMV-seronegative. The CDR3, as DNA: TGCGCCAGCAGCTCCGGGACAGTGAAAGAGACCCAGTACTTC. Its translation: CASSSGTVKETQYF.